The source of this TCR beta chain is a study of Graves' ophthalmopathy and Graves' hyperthyroidism. RNA transcripts were the template, and TCR beta CDR3 regions were amplified from them. First-round RT-PCR employed HTBI primers, with a second-round multiplex PCR after it. Via MiXCR, TCRdb re-called the multiplex PCR reads, giving one row per CDR3 protein. The sample has about 400,000 distinct CDR3 sequences, about 17% seen once; the top ten hold around 1.6%. This clonotype was counted at least ten times. Its antigen is unknown. General study findings and limits: Blood shared most expanded thyroid clonotypes above 0.001 frequency.

The CDR3 covers 12 residues. V lost 3 bases and J 6 bases, leaving 8 bases between the germline ends. The germline V gene encodes CDR1 MNHEY and CDR2 SVGEGT. Ophthalmopathy cases showed moderate-to-severe activity, scoring CAS ≥3 and NOSPECS ≥4, with duration under 3 months. Exclusion covered patients with other autoimmune diseases or uncontrolled infections (as well as pregnancy or lactation). The diagnosis was founded upon clinical symptoms, serum thyroxine, TRAb, thyroid ultrasound and orbital computed tomography. The receptor comes from a woman aged 18-29 years with Graves' ophthalmopathy. The material sequenced was peripheral blood. The rearrangement uses TRBV6-2 or TRBV6-3 and TRBJ1-2, with D perhaps matching TRBD1 (5 bases). CDR3 sequence (DNA): TGTGCCAGCAGTTATCCGACAGATGGCTACACCTTC. Translating gives CASSYPTDGYTF.